The entry below gives a single TCR beta chain sequence along with its context. Profiling relied on immunoSEQ multiplex PCR, and the TCRdb table lists in-frame clones only, not all of them. Among around 200,000 clones listed, 90% to 95% were seen once. The sample belongs to a study of control samples from healthy donors and cancer patients. CDR3 length equals 15 residues. V was shortened by 4 bases and J by 4 bases, with 16 bases between the two germline ends. Germline values: CDR1 GTSNPN, CDR2 SVGIG (reference sequence). This chain links TRBV30 with TRBJ2-2; D remains ambiguous. Sequencing was performed on blood. This receptor was obtained from a man aged 18-30 years in good health. The CDR3 here is CAWTRPGSATGELFF. The DNA for the CDR3 is TGTGCCTGGACCCGCCCGGGCAGTGCCACCGGGGAGCTGTTTTTT.